What follows describes a single T cell receptor beta chain. The antigen remains unidentified. Profiling relied on immunoSEQ multiplex PCR, and the TCRdb table lists in-frame clones only, not all of them. The sample lists more than 85,000 clones, roughly 94% seen once, with 0.65% to 0.9% in the top ten. The data belong to a study of siplizumab effects on memory and regulatory T cells. Study findings and constraints: No assignable naive or memory phenotype existed for roughly 80-97% of proliferating CD4+ or CD8+ clones. Naive T cells looked more diverse than memory cells and looked like major alloresponse contributors. Mappable alloreactive CD4+ clones averaged approximately 62% Treg-derived with siplizumab versus about 28% in controls.

The length of the CDR3 is 13 residues. V was trimmed by 0 bases and J by 9 bases, leaving 9 bases between them. CDR1 is SGHAT and CDR2 is FQNNGV in the germline V gene. The sequence came from a human donor in good health. V is TRBV11-2 and J is TRBJ2-1; maybe TRBD2 (5 bases). What was sequenced was Tregs sorted from blood. CDR3 DNA: TGTGCCAGCAGCTTAGATCTTAGCGTTGAGCAGTTCTTC. This encodes CASSLDLSVEQFF.